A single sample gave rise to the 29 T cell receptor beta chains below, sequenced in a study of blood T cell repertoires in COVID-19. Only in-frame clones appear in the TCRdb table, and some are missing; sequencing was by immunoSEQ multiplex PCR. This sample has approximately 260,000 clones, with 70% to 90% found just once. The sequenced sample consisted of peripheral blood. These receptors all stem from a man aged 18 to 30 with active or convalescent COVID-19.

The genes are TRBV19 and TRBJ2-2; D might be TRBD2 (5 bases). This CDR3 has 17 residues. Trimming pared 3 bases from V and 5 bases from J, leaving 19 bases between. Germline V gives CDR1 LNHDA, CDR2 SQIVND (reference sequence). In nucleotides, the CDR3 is TGTGCCAGTAGTATCGTCGGGGTCATCACCGGGACCGGGGAGCTGTTTTTT. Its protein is CASSIVGVITGTGELFF.

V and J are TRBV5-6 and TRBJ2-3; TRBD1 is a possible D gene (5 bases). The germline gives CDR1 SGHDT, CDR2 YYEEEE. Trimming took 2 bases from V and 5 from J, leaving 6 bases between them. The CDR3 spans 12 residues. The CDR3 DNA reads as TGTGCCAGCAGCTTTCAGGGAGATACGCAGTATTTT. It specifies CASSFQGDTQYF.

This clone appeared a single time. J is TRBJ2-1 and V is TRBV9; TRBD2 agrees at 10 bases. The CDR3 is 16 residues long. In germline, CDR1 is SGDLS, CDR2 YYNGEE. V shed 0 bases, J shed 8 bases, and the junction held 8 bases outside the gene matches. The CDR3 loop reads CASSVVLAGANDEQFF. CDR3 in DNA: TGTGCCAGCAGCGTAGTGCTAGCGGGAGCTAATGATGAGCAGTTCTTC.

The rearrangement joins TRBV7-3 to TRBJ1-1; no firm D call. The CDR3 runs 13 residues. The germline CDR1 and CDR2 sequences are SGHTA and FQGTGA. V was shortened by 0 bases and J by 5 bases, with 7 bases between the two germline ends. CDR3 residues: CASSLTTRTEAFF. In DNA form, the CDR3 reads TGTGCCAGCAGCTTAACAACAAGAACTGAAGCTTTCTTT.

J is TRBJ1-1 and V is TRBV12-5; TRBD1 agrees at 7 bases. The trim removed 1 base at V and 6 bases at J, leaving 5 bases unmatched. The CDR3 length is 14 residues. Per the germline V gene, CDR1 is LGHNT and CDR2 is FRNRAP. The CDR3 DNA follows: TGTGCTAGTGGTTTGGCAGGGGGACAGTCTGAAGCTTTCTTT. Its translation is CASGLAGGQSEAFF. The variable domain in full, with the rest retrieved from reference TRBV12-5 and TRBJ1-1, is DARVTQTPRHKVTEMGQEVTMRCQPILGHNTVFWYRQTMMQGLELLAYFRNRAPLDDSGMPKDRFSAEMPDATLATLKIQPSEPRDSAVYFCASGLAGGQSEAFFGQGTRLTVV.

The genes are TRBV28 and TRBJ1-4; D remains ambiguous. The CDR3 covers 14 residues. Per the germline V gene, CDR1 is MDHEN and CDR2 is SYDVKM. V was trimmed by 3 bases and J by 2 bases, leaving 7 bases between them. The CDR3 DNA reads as TGTGCCAGCAGTTTGTGGGAGACTAATGAAAAACTGTTTTTT. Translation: CASSLWETNEKLFF.

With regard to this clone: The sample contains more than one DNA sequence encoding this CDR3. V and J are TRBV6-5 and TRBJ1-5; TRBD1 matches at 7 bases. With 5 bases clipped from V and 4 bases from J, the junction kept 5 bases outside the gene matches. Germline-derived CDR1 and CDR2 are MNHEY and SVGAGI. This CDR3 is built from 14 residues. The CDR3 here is CASSLGQVNQPQHF. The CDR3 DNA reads TGTGCCAGCAGTCTCGGACAGGTTAATCAGCCCCAGCATTTT.

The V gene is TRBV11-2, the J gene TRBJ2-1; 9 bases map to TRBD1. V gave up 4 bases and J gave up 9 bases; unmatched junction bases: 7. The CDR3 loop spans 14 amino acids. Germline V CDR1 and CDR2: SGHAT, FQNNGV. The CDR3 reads CASSSGQGKGEQFF. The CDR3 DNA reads TGTGCCAGCAGCTCAGGACAGGGGAAAGGTGAGCAGTTCTTC.

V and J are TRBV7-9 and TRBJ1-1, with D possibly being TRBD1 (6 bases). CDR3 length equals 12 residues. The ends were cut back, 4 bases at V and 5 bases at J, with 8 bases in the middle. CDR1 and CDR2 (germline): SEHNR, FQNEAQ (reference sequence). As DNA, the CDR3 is TGTGCCAGCAGCTCAGGGGTAACTGAAGCTTTCTTT. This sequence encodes CASSSGVTEAFF. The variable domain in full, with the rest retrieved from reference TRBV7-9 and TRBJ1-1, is DTGVSQNPRHKITKRGQNVTFRCDPISEHNRLYWYRQTLGQGPEFLTYFQNEAQLEKSRLLSDRFSAERPKGSFSTLEIQRTEQGDSAMYLCASSSGVTEAFFGQGTRLTVV.

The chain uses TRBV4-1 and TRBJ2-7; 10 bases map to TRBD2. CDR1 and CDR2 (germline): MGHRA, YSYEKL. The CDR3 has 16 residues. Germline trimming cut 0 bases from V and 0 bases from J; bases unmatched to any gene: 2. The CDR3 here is CASSQEASGSSYEQYF. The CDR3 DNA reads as TGCGCCAGCAGCCAAGAAGCTAGCGGGAGCTCCTACGAGCAGTACTTC.

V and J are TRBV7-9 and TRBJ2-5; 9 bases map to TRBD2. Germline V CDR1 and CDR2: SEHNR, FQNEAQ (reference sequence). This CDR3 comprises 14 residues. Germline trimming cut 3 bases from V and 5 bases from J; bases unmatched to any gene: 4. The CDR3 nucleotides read TGTGCCAGCAGCTTCGCGGGGGGGCCCGAGACCCAGTACTTC. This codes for CASSFAGGPETQYF.

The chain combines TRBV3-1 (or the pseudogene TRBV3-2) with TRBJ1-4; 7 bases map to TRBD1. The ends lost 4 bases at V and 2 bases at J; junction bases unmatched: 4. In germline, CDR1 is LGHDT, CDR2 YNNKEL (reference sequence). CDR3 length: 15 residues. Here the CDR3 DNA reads TGTGCCAGCAGCCTCGGGGACAGTACTAATGAAAAACTGTTTTTT. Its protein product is CASSLGDSTNEKLFF.

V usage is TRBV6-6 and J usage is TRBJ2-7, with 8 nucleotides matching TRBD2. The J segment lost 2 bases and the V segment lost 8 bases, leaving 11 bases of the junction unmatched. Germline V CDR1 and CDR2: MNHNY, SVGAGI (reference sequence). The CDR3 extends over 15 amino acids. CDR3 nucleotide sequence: TGTGCCAGCGTCGGGGGGGAGCGGACCACCTACGAGCAGTACTTC. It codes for CASVGGERTTYEQYF.

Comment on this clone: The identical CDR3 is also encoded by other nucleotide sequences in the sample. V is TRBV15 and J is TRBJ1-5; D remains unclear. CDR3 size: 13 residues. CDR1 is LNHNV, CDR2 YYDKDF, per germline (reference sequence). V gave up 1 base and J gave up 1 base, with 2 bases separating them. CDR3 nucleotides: TGTGCCACCAGCAGAGCGAGCAATCAGCCCCAGCATTTT. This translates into CATSRASNQPQHF.

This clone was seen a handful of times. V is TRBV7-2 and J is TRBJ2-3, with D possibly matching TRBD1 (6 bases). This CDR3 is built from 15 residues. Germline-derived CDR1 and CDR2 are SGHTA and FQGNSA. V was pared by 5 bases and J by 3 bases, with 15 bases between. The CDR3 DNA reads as TGTGCCAGCAGCCCGCAGGGGATGGTGACAGATACGCAGTATTTT. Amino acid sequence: CASSPQGMVTDTQYF.

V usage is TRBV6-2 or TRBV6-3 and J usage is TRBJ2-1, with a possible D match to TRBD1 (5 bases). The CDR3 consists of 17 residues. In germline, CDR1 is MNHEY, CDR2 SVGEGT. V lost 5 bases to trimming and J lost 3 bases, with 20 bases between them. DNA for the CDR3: TGTGCCAGCAGTCCATATGATGCCAGGGTGGTCTACAATGAGCAGTTCTTC. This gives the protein CASSPYDARVVYNEQFF.

The CDR3, as DNA: TGTGCCTGCGACCGGGACAGTACGTGGGCTTTCTTT. The encoded protein is CACDRDSTWAFF. The J gene is TRBJ1-1, the V gene TRBV30, with TRBD1 matching over 7 bases. Trimming at V came to 6 bases and at J to 11 bases, leaving 12 bases not matched to a gene. The CDR3 covers 12 residues. Germline CDR1 reads GTSNPN; CDR2 reads SVGIG (reference sequence).

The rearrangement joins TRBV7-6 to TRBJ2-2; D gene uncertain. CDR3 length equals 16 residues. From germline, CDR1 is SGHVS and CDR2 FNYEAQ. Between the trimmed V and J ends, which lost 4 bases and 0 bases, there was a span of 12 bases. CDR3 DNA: TGTGCCAGCAGCTACAGTTTACGACCGAACACCGGGGAGCTGTTTTTT. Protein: CASSYSLRPNTGELFF.

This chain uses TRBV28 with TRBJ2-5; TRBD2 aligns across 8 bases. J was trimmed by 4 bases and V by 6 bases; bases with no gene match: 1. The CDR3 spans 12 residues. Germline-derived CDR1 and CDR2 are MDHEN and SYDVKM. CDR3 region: CASSSGGETQYF. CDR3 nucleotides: TGTGCCAGCAGCAGCGGGGGAGAGACCCAGTACTTC.

CDR3 sequence reads: CATRSEWASNEKLFF. The CDR3 nucleotides read TGTGCCACCAGATCCGAGTGGGCATCGAATGAAAAACTGTTTTTT. This rearrangement joins TRBV15 to TRBJ1-4; no clear D gene. The length of the CDR3 is 15 residues. V was trimmed by 6 bases and J by 5 bases, leaving 16 bases between them. The germline gives CDR1 LNHNV, CDR2 YYDKDF (reference sequence).

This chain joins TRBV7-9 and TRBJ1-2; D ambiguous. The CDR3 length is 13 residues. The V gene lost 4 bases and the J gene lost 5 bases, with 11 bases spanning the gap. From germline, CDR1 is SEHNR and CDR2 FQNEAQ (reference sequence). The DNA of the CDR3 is TGTGCCAGCAGCTCAATCGAGTTTTATGGCTACACCTTC. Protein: CASSSIEFYGYTF.

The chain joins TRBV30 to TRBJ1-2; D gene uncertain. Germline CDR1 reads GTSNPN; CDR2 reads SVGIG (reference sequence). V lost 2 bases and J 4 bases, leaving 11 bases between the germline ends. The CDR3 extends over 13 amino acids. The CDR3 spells CAWSRGPRYGYTF. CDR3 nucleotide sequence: TGTGCCTGGAGTCGGGGTCCTCGCTATGGCTACACCTTC.

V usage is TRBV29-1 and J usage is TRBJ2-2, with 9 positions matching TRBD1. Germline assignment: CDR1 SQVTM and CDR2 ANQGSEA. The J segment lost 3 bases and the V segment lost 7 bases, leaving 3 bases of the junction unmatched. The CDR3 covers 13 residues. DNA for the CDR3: TGCAGCGGGGGACAGGGCTACACCGGGGAGCTGTTTTTT. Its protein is CSGGQGYTGELFF.

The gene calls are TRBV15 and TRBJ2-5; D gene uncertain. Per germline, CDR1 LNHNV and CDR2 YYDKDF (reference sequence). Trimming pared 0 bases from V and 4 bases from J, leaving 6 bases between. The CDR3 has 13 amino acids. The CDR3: CATSRDLRETQYF. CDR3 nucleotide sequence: TGTGCCACCAGCAGAGATCTGAGAGAGACCCAGTACTTC.

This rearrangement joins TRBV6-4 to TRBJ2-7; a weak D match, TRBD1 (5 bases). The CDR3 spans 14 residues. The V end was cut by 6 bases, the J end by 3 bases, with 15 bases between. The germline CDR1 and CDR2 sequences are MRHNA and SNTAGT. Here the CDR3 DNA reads TGTGCCAGCAGATGTACAGGTTTCAGCTACGAGCAGTACTTC. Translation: CASRCTGFSYEQYF.

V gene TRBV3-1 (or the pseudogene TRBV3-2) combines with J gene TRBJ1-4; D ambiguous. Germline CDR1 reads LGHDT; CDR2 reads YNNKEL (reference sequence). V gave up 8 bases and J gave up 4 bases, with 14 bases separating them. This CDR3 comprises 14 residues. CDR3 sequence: CASGSGVDNEKLFF. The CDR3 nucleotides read TGTGCCAGCGGCTCGGGAGTGGATAATGAAAAACTGTTTTTT.

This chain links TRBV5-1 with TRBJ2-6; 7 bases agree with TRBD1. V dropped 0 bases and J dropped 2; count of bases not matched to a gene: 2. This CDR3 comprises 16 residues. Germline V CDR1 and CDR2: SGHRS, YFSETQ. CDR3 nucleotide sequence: TGCGCCAGCAGCTTGGACAGGGGCACTGGGGCCAACGTCCTGACTTTC. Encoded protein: CASSLDRGTGANVLTF.

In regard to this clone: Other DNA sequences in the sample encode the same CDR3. The CDR3 reads CASSLSVDTEAFF. CDR3 in DNA: TGCGCCAGCAGCTTGTCAGTGGACACTGAAGCTTTCTTT. This chain connects TRBV5-1 to TRBJ1-1; no reliable D call. The V end lost 1 base, the J end lost 3 bases, and 7 bases lay between the germline ends. Germline CDR1 reads SGHRS; CDR2 reads YFSETQ. The CDR3 contains 13 residues.

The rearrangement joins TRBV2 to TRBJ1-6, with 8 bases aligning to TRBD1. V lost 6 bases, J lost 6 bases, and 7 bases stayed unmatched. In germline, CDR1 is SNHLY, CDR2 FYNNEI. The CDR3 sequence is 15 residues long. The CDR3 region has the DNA TGTGCCAGCAGCCCTCAGGGGGCAAGTAATTCACCCCTCCACTTT. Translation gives CASSPQGASNSPLHF.